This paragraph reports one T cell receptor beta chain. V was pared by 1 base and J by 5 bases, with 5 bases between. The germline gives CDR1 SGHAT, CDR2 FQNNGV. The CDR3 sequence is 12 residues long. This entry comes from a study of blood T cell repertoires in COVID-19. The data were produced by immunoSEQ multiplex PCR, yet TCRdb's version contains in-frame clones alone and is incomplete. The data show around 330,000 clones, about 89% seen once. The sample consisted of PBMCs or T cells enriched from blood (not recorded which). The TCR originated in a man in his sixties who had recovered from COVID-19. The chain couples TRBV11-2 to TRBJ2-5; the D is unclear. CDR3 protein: CASSLVRETQYF. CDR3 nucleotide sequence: TGTGCCAGCAGCTTAGTCCGGGAGACCCAGTACTTC.